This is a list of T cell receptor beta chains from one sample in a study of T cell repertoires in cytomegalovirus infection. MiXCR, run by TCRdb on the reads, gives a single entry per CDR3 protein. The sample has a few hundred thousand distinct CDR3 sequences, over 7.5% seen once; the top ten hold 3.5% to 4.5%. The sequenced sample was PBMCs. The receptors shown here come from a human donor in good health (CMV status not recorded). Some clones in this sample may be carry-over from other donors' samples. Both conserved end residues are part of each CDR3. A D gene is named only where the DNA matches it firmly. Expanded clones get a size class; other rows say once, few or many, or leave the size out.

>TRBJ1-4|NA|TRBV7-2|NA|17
TGTGCCAGCAGCTTAGCACGGAGGGGCGCAACTAATGAAAAACTGTTTTTT
CASSLARRGATNEKLFF
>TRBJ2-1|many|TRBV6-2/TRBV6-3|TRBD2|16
TGTGCCAGCACCCTAAGAACTAGCGGGGCTCACAATGAGCAGTTCTTC
CASTLRTSGAHNEQFF
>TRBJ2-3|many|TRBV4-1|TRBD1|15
TGCGCCAGCAGCCCCAGGGACAGCTACACAGATACGCAGTATTTT
CASSPRDSYTDTQYF
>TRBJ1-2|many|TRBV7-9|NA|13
TGTGCCAGCAAGAGAGGGGCCTCCTATGGCTACACCTTC
CASKRGASYGYTF
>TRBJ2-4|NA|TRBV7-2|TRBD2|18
TGTGCCAGCAGCTTAGGGACTAGCGGGGGGTTCGTCAAAAACATTCAGTACTTC
CASSLGTSGGFVKNIQYF
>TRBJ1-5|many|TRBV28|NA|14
TGTGCCAGCAGTTTGGGGCCCTCGAATCAGCCCCAGCATTTT
CASSLGPSNQPQHF
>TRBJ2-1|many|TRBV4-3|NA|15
TGCGCCAGCAGCCCGAGAAGGGGATTGAGCAATGAGCAGTTCTTC
CASSPRRGLSNEQFF
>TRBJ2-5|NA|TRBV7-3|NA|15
TGTGCCAGCAGCTCTCAGGGGTCTCGGGGAGAGACCCAGTACTTC
CASSSQGSRGETQYF
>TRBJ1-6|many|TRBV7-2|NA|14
TGTGCCAGCAGCAAAGGACAGCATAATTCACCCCTCCACTTT
CASSKGQHNSPLHF
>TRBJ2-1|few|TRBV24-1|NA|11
TGTGCCACCAGTACAAACAATGAGCAGTTCTTC
CATSTNNEQFF
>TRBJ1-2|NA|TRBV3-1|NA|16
TGTGCCAGCAGCCCATCCGACGGGTCTGCTCGCTATGGCTACACCTTC
CASSPSDGSARYGYTF
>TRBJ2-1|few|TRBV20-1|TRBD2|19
TGCAGTGCTAGACAAGAGGGTTGGTCGTCTAGCGGGATACACAATGAGCAGTTCTTC
CSARQEGWSSSGIHNEQFF
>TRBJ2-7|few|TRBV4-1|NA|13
TGCGCCAGCAGCCAAGATCCCCACCTCGGGCAGTACTTC
CASSQDPHLGQYF
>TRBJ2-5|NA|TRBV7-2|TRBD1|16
TGTGCCAGCAGCTTAGCCTCGGGACAGAAAGGGGAGACCCAGTACTTC
CASSLASGQKGETQYF
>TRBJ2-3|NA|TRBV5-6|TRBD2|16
TGTGCCAGCAGCCCCGGCGGAGCGGGGGGGCGGCATACGCAGTATTTT
CASSPGGAGGRHTQYF
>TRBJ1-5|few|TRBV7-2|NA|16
TGTGCCAGCAGCTTAGTCAGCGGTATGGGCAATCAGCCCCAGCATTTT
CASSLVSGMGNQPQHF
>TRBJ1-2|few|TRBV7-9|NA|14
TGTGCCAGCAGCTTCGACACGCAAAGCTATGGCTACACCTTC
CASSFDTQSYGYTF
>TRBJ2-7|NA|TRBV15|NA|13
TGTGCCACCAGCCCCGGTAGGTCCTACGAGCAGTACTTC
CATSPGRSYEQYF
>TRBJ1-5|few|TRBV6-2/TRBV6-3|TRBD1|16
TGTGCCAGCAGTGCCCGGGACAGCGTTACAAATCAGCCCCAGCATTTT
CASSARDSVTNQPQHF
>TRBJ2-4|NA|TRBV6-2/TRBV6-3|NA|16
TGTGCCAGCAGCCCCGTGACAGGAGCGGCCAAAAACATTCAGTACTTC
CASSPVTGAAKNIQYF
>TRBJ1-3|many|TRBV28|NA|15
TGTGCCAGCAGCCCAATCTCCACGTCTGGAAACACCATATATTTT
CASSPISTSGNTIYF
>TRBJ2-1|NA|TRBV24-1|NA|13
TGTGCCACCAGTGATTTCCCAAGCGATGAGCAGTTCTTC
CATSDFPSDEQFF
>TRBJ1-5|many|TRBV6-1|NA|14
TGTGCCAGCAGTGAAACGGGACGGAGTGAGCCCCAGCATTTT
CASSETGRSEPQHF
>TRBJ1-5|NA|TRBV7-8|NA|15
TGTGCCAGCAGCTTAGAGCATACGGGGTATCAGCCCCAGCATTTT
CASSLEHTGYQPQHF
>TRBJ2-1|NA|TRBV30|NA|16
TGTGCCTGGAGTGCCCTACAGGGAGGGCTATACAATGAGCAGTTCTTC
CAWSALQGGLYNEQFF
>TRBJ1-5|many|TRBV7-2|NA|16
TGTGCCAGCAGCTTAGAGGGTTACTATAGCAATCAGCCCCAGCATTTT
CASSLEGYYSNQPQHF
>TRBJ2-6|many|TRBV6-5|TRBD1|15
TGTGCCAGCAGGCCACAGGGGGCTGGGGCCAACGTCCTGACTTTC
CASRPQGAGANVLTF
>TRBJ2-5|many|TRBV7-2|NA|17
TGTGCCAGCAGCCCCTCCGGGTGGGGACCGAGCCAAGAGACCCAGTACTTC
CASSPSGWGPSQETQYF
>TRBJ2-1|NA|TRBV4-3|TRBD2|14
TGCGCCAGCCGAGGCCAAGGACTAGCGGGTGAGCAGTTCTTC
CASRGQGLAGEQFF
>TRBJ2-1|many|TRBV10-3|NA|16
TGTGCCATCAGTGAGAACGGACAACACTCCTACAATGAGCAGTTCTTC
CAISENGQHSYNEQFF
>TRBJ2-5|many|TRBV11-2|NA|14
TGTGCCAGCAGTCAGGGACTCGTGCTGGAGACCCAGTACTTC
CASSQGLVLETQYF
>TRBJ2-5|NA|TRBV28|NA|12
TGTGCCAGCGTTGGGGGAGCTGAGACCCAGTACTTC
CASVGGAETQYF
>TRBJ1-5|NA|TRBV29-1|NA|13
TGCAGCGTTGAGGTGGACAGCAATCAGCCCCAGCATTTT
CSVEVDSNQPQHF
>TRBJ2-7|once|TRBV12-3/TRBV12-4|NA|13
TGTGCCAGCAGTTTAATGGGGACGGACGAGCAGTACTTC
CASSLMGTDEQYF
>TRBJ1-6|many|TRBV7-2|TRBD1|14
TGTGCCAGCAGACTGGACAGGTCGGGTTCACCCCTCCACTTT
CASRLDRSGSPLHF
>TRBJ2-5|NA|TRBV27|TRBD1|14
TGTGCCAGCAGAACGGGACAGGGGATTGAGACCCAGTACTTC
CASRTGQGIETQYF
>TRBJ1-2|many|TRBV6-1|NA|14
TGTGCCAGCAGTGACTGGGGGGGTAACTATGGCTACACCTTC
CASSDWGGNYGYTF
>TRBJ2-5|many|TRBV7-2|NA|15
TGTGCCAGCAGCCCAGAGTGGGCGGGGAGAGAGACCCAGTACTTC
CASSPEWAGRETQYF
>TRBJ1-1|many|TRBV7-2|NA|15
TGTGCCAGCAGCCCCCAGAATGCGGTGAACACTGAAGCTTTCTTT
CASSPQNAVNTEAFF
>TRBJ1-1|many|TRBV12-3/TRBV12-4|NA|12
TGTGCCAGCAGGGGAGGGAACACTGAAGCTTTCTTT
CASRGGNTEAFF
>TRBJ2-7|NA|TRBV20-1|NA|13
TGCAGTGCTAGTCCCGCCTCGGGAGCCGAGCAGTACTTC
CSASPASGAEQYF
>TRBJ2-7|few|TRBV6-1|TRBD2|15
TGTGCCAGCAGTGAAGCGAGCGGGGGTAACTACGAGCAGTACTTC
CASSEASGGNYEQYF
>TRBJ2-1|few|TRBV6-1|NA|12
TGTGCCAGCAGTGACAGGTTCCCGATGCAGTTCTTC
CASSDRFPMQFF
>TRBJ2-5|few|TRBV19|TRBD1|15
TGTGCCAGTAGGCCCCTGGGACAGGGGTTGGAGACCCAGTACTTC
CASRPLGQGLETQYF
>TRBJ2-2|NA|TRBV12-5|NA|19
TGTGCTAGTGGTTTGGTCGGGCGGGGCTGGGCCACGAACACCGGGGAGCTGTTTTTT
CASGLVGRGWATNTGELFF
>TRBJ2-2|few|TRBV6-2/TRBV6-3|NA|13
TGTGCCAGCAGTTACCGGGGCACCGGGGAGCTGTTTTTT
CASSYRGTGELFF
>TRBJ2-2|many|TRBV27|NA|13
TGTGCCAGCAACGGGGTCGACGGCGGGGAGCTGTTTTTT
CASNGVDGGELFF
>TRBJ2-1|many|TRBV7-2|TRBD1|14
TGTGCCAGCAGCTTTTACAGGGGCGACAATGAGCAGTTCTTC
CASSFYRGDNEQFF
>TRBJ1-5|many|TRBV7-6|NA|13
TGTGCCAGCAGCTTAACGGACGATCAGCCCCAGCATTTT
CASSLTDDQPQHF
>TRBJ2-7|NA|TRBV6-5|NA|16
TGTGCCAGCAGTTACAGTATAACAGGGAAGTTTTACGAGCAGTACTTC
CASSYSITGKFYEQYF
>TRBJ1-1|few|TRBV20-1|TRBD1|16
TGCAGTGCCCCACTTAGACAGGGGGCCGGGGGTACTGAAGCTTTCTTT
CSAPLRQGAGGTEAFF
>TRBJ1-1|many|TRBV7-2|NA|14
TGTGCCAGCAGCTTAGTGGGCAGGAACACTGAAGCTTTCTTT
CASSLVGRNTEAFF
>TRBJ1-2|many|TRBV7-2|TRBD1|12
TGTGCCAGCGGACAGGGCCTCTTTGGCTACACCTTC
CASGQGLFGYTF
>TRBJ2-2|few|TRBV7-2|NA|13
TGTGCCAGCAGCTTGGGGGTGGGGGGGGAGCTGTTTTTT
CASSLGVGGELFF
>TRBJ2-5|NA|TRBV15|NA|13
TGTGCCACCAGCAAGAACAGTCAAGAGACCCAGTACTTC
CATSKNSQETQYF
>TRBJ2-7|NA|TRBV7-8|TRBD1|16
TGTGCCAGCAGCCCAAGCGCCAGGACAGGGGGCCTTGTTCAGTACTTC
CASSPSARTGGLVQYF
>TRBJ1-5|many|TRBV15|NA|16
TGTGCCACCAGCAGAGAGGAATTAGTAGGGTACCAGCCCCAGCATTTT
CATSREELVGYQPQHF
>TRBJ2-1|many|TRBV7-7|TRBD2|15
TGTGCCAGCAGCTTAGGGTTTAGCGGGGGGAATGAGCAGTTCTTC
CASSLGFSGGNEQFF
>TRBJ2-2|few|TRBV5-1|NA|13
TGCGCCAGCCGGGACACCACGAGCGGGGAGCTGTTTTTT
CASRDTTSGELFF
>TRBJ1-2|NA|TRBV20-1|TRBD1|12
TGCAGTGCTAACAGGGACAGAGAAGGGTACACCTTC
CSANRDREGYTF